This entry features one TCR beta chain sequence. One end of the junction is discordant with germline, which a read error may explain. These data belong to a study of technical replicates of blood from several donors. Looked up from germline, CDR1 is MNHEY and CDR2 is SMNVEV (reference sequence). This CDR3 is 14 amino acids long. Repertoires were generated with immunoSEQ multiplex PCR, while TCRdb's copy carries only in-frame clones and drops some. The profile shows 90,000 to 100,000 clones, around 95% of them singletons. The TCR sequence derives from a human donor in good health. Material for sequencing was T cells isolated from PBMCs. The chain links TRBV27 to TRBJ2-7; 9 nucleotides align to TRBD1. DNA for the CDR3: TGTGCCAGCAGTTTAGGTTACAGCGGACAGGGGTTCTCATTC. The encoded protein is CASSLGYSGQGFSF.